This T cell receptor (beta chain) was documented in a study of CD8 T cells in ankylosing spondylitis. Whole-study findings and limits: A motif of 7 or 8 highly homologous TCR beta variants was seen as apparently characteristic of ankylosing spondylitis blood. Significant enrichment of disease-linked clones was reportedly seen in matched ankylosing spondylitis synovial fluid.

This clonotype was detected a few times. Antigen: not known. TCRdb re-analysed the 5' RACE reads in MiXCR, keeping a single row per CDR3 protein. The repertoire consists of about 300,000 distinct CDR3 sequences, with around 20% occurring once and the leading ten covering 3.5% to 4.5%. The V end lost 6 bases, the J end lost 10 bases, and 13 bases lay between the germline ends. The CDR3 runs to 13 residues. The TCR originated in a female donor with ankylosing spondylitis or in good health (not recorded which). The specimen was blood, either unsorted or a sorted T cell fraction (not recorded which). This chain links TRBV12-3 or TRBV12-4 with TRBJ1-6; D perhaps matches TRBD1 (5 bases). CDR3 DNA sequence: TGTGCCAGCAGGGGGACGGGGGAATCACCCCTCCACTTT. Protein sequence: CASRGTGESPLHF.